The subject of this entry is one T cell receptor (beta chain). The data were produced by immunoSEQ multiplex PCR, yet TCRdb's version contains in-frame clones alone and is incomplete. The table lists about 73,000 clones, 85% of them singletons. This specimen belongs to a study of OX40 agonist ivuxolimab in advanced cancers. The receptor comes from an adult with an advanced solid tumor such as melanoma, head and neck, liver or kidney cancer. Specimen: CD4+ or CD8+ T cells sorted from blood, collected in a trial of the OX40 agonist ivuxolimab.

Written as DNA, the CDR3 is TGTGCCAGCAGTAGCGGGGATTCCTCCTACAATGAGCAGTTCTTC. Translation gives CASSSGDSSYNEQFF. V gene TRBV6-1 combines with J gene TRBJ2-1; 7 bases map to TRBD2. CDR1 is MNHNS, CDR2 SASEGT, per germline. The CDR3 spans 15 residues. Trimming at V came to 5 bases and at J to 0 bases, leaving 4 bases not matched to a gene.